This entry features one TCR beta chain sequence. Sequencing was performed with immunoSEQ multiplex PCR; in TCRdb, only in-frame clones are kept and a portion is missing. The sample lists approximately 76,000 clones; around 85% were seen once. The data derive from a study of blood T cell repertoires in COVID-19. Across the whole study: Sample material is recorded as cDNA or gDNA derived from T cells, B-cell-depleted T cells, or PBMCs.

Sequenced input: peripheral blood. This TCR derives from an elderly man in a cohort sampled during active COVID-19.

The CDR3 coding sequence is TGTGCCAGCAGCCAAGATCCGGGGACTGGAGGGGAGCAGTACTTC. Protein: CASSQDPGTGGEQYF. The chain links TRBV3-1 (or the pseudogene TRBV3-2) to TRBJ2-7, with D possibly being TRBD2 (6 bases). In germline, CDR1 is LGHDT, CDR2 YNNKEL (reference sequence). The length of the CDR3 is 15 residues. The germline V and J ends were trimmed by 0 bases and 7 bases, with 16 bases remaining between them.